The present T cell receptor beta chain was sequenced within a study of read filtering for tumor transcriptome and immune sequencing. The library was built from about 400 ng RNA with molecular barcoded adaptors for alpha/delta and beta/gamma chains. TCRdb passed the reads through MiXCR, listing each CDR3 protein once. The table records 130,000 or so distinct CDR3 sequences, roughly an eighth of them present only once. This clonotype was seen ten or more times. The germline V gene has CDR1 WNHNN and CDR2 SYGVQD (reference sequence). CDR3 length equals 15 residues. With 11 bases removed from V and 4 bases from J, the gap between germline ends came to 21 bases.

The rearrangement uses TRBV10-1 and TRBJ1-5, with D unresolved. This clonotype was sampled from a donor at least 40 years old with multiple myeloma. Sequencing input: a population of CD138-negative cells sorted from bone marrow. The CDR3 DNA reads TGCGCCCGCAAAGCGCTTGGGCGAAAGAATCAGCCCCAGCATTTT. Translated: CARKALGRKNQPQHF.